These T cell receptor delta chains were read from a single sample in a study of gamma-delta chains in newborns, infants, children. TCRdb re-processed the reads via CATT. Among over 5,500 delta-chain clones listed, 11% were seen once. Sequenced material: blood. These receptors originate from a child who was a newborn, infant or young child, either healthy, febrile or measles-vaccinated (not recorded which). The CDR3 runs from the conserved cysteine through the conserved F or W.

j_call v_call cdr3_aa
TRDJ1 TRDV2 CACDTVGGYAYTDKLIF
TRDJ1 TRDV2 CACDTIGGPDKLIF
TRDJ1 TRDV2 CACDSLGDTKSDKLIF
TRDJ1 TRDV2 CACDPLTGGYARPDKLIF
TRDJ1 TRDV2 CACDTLLGDTRTGKLIF
TRDJ1 TRDV2 CACDPLLGAYTDKLIF
TRDJ1 TRDV2 CACDTWDTAKLIF
TRDJ1 TRDV2 CACDTVWGIPNSTDKLIF
TRDJ2 TRDV2 CACDILGDALTAQLFF
TRDJ1 TRDV2 CACDILQVLGDTIDKLIF
TRDJ1 TRDV2 CACDTLDGGSYTDKLIF
TRDJ1 TRDV2 CACDGLLGETYTDKLIF
TRDJ1 TRDV2 CACDTLGVYTDKLIF
TRDJ1 TRDV2 CACDILGDTDTDKLIF
TRDJ1 TRDV2 CACDKVLGDTRYTDKLIF
TRDJ1 TRDV2 CACDTWGISDKLIF
TRDJ1 TRDV2 CACDRLLGDTRLDKLIF
TRDJ1 TRDV2 CACDTVTGGDTYTDKLIF
TRDJ1 TRDV2 CACDTLANTDKLIF
TRDJ1 TRDV2 CACDPLILGTGGPDKLIF
TRDJ1 TRDV2 CACDRLGDKGTPHKLIF
TRDJ1 TRDV2 CACDTLGAHTDKLIF
TRDJ1 TRDV2 CACGTLGAGPYTDKLIF
TRDJ1 TRDV2 CACDTVGPFSYTDKLIF
TRDJ1 TRDV2 CACDTLSPGYTDKLIF
TRDJ1 TRDV2 CACEGLGALYRGDKLIF
TRDJ1 TRDV2 CACDSLGNYTDKLIF
TRDJ1 TRDV2 CACDNWGEGDKLIF
TRDJ1 TRDV2 CACDTVGGPRTDKLIF
TRDJ1 TRDV2 CACDTVPTGGYATDKLIF
TRDJ1 TRDV2 CARDPVMSELGDIYGQRELIF
TRDJ3 TRDV2 CACDGVSEGSWDTRQMFF
TRDJ3 TRDV2 CACDKVLGDTSWDTRQMFF
TRDJ1 TRDV2 CACDTIPFVLGETLVYTDKLIF
TRDJ1 TRDV2 CACERLGDTGPDKLIF
TRDJ1 TRDV2 CACDHVTGGYTDKLIF
TRDJ3 TRDV2 CACDTGGYLSWDTRQMFF
TRDJ1 TRDV2 CACEAIEAADKLIF
TRDJ1 TRDV2 CACDTLVLGDTDKLIF
TRDJ3 TRDV2 CACDTAGTPRGLDTRQMFF
TRDJ1 TRDV1 CALGEGFLLPTWGYYPYTDKLIF
TRDJ1 TRDV2 CACDTVSRGRQDKLIF
TRDJ1 TRDV2 CACDVLGDVADKLIF
TRDJ1 TRDV2 CACDALMGDTETLTDKLIF
TRDJ1 TRDV2 CACDTLEERCGGYATDKLIF
TRDJ3 TRDV2 CACDTVEGYGSWDTRQMFF
TRDJ3 TRDV2 CACDTWGTSSWDTRQMFF
TRDJ1 TRDV2 CACDTVGGLPPDKLIF
TRDJ3 TRDV2 CACDTTGGSWDTRQVFF
TRDJ3 TRDV2 CACDTVGDTGSWDTRQMFF
TRDJ2 TRDV2 CACDPIGWGIPTAQLFF
- TRDV2 CACDAVGGGYAQGRTDKLIF
TRDJ1 TRDV2 CACDPLLGAHNKLIF
TRDJ1 TRDV2 CACDTILGDTLSYTDKLIF